The entry that follows covers one T cell receptor (beta chain) sequence. Its antigen remains unknown. The data were obtained in a study of post-analysis software for immune sequencing data. Study overall: Disease trajectories encompassed relapsing-remitting, secondary progressive and progressive-relapsing multiple sclerosis.

With V trimmed by 2 bases and J by 6 bases, 4 bases remained unmatched. Germline V gene lookup returns CDR1 SGHTA and CDR2 FQGNSA. The CDR3 consists of 13 residues. The study's findings and limits: Roughly five TRBV segments, including TRBV5-6, TRBV5-1 and TRBV20-1, were more frequent in patients than controls.

Each TCR beta cDNA library carried unique molecular identifiers. Around 500,000 cDNA molecules came from approximately 1 to 10 million T cells. TCRdb recomputed calls from the PCR reads with MiXCR, one row per CDR3 protein. The sample carries approximately 770,000 distinct CDR3 sequences, around 45% recorded once. The origin of this receptor is a girl aged 10-17 years with multiple sclerosis. The sample taken for sequencing was blood. The V gene is TRBV7-2, the J gene TRBJ2-7; 7 positions match TRBD2. The CDR3 is CASSLSGMLEQYF. The CDR3 DNA reads TGTGCCAGCAGCTTAAGCGGGATGCTCGAGCAGTACTTC.